The rows below give T cell receptor beta chains drawn from one sample of a study of blood T cell repertoires in COVID-19. TCRdb's copy holds only in-frame clones and misses some; the assay was immunoSEQ multiplex PCR. This sample has hundreds of thousands of clones, with 88% found just once. The sequenced material came from peripheral blood. These receptors originate from a human donor in a cohort sampled during active COVID-19. Both conserved end residues are part of each CDR3. The D gene is left open where the match is weak. Expanded clones are given a class, and other clones once, few, many or no size at all.

TRBV6-1	TRBD1	.	TRBJ1-6	CASSEHHGQGSPLHF	TGTGCCAGCAGTGAACACCATGGACAGGGTTCACCCCTCCACTTT
TRBV19	TRBD2	once	TRBJ2-3	CASSKSGLAGVPDTQYF	TGTGCCAGTAGTAAAAGCGGACTAGCGGGAGTCCCAGATACGCAGTATTTT
TRBV30	TRBD1	.	TRBJ1-3	CASTGGGNTIYF	TGTGCCTCGACAGGGGGTGGAAACACCATATATTTT
TRBV30	.	.	TRBJ1-4	CAWSSRIGSEKLFF	TGTGCCTGGAGTTCCCGGATTGGGAGTGAAAAACTGTTTTTT
TRBV10-1	TRBD1	.	TRBJ1-1	CASSVWDSQMNTEAFF	TGCGCCAGCAGTGTTTGGGACAGCCAAATGAACACTGAAGCTTTCTTT
TRBV7-2	.	.	TRBJ1-5	CASSLVGKAQPQHF	TGTGCCAGCAGCTTAGTCGGTAAAGCGCAGCCCCAGCATTTT
TRBV28	.	few	TRBJ2-7	CASSSYTLPTRRGGYYEQYF	TGTGCCAGCAGTTCATATACTCTGCCCACCCGGAGGGGAGGATACTACGAGCAGTACTTC
TRBV4-3	.	once	TRBJ1-5	CASSQAWAGSNQPQHF	TGCGCCAGCAGCCAAGCGTGGGCTGGAAGCAATCAGCCCCAGCATTTT
TRBV4-1	.	.	TRBJ1-5	CASSRTPLNQPQHF	TGCGCCAGCAGCCGGACACCTCTCAATCAGCCCCAGCATTTT
TRBV4-3	.	.	TRBJ2-1	CASSLGASDSSYNEQFF	TGCGCCAGCAGCCTTGGCGCGAGCGATAGCTCCTACAATGAGCAGTTCTTC